The 8 T cell receptor beta chains reported below all come from one sample, sequenced in a study of blood T cell repertoires in COVID-19. This table comes from immunoSEQ multiplex PCR, and its TCRdb copy is limited to in-frame clones, with some not included. The table shows approximately 260,000 clones, with approximately 85% occurring only once. The sequencing sample was made of peripheral blood. These TCRs come from a woman aged 55-69 years with active or convalescent COVID-19.

The chain carries TRBV5-1 and TRBJ2-1, with 8 bases that match TRBD2. CDR3 length equals 16 residues. CDR1 and CDR2 from the germline V gene are SGHRS and YFSETQ. V dropped 2 bases and J dropped 1; count of bases not matched to a gene: 5. In DNA, the CDR3 is TGCGCCAGCAGCTTCGCGGCGGGGGGATCCTACAATGAGCAGTTCTTC. The encoded protein is CASSFAAGGSYNEQFF.

The chain is built from TRBV10-2 and TRBJ2-3; a weak D match, TRBD1 (6 bases). CDR3 length equals 13 residues. Germline V gene data show CDR1 as WSHSY and CDR2 as SAAADI. Trimming cost V 6 bases and J 3 bases, with 10 bases left between them. DNA of the CDR3: TGCGCCAGCAGGGGGGCTCGGACAGATACGCAGTATTTT. Protein product: CASRGARTDTQYF.

This chain joins TRBV9 and TRBJ2-7; D might be TRBD2 (5 bases). The CDR3 loop spans 15 amino acids. V was pared by 4 bases and J by 0 bases, with 14 bases between. The germline V gene has CDR1 SGDLS and CDR2 YYNGEE. The CDR3: CASSPEGGPSYEQYF. DNA of the CDR3: TGTGCCAGCAGCCCCGAGGGCGGACCCTCCTACGAGCAGTACTTC.

The chain combines TRBV20-1 with TRBJ2-3; D ambiguous. V shed 4 bases and J shed 4 bases, with 6 bases lying between them. Germline loops: CDR1 DFQATT, CDR2 SNEGSKA (reference sequence). The CDR3 has 11 amino acids. The DNA of the CDR3 is TGCAGTGCTAATGGCCCAGATACGCAGTATTTT. This translates into CSANGPDTQYF.

The chain links TRBV5-3 to TRBJ1-4, with D maybe TRBD1 (6 bases). TRBV5-3 is filed as an ORF, its function uncertain. The CDR3 is made up of 16 amino acids. Trimming shortened V by 2 bases and J by 0 bases, and 11 bases separated the two germline ends. Written as DNA, the CDR3 is TGTGCCAGAAGCTTCCAGGGGTGTTCAACTAATGAAAAACTGTTTTTT. It translates to CARSFQGCSTNEKLFF.

V is TRBV5-1 and J is TRBJ2-7, with D perhaps TRBD1 (5 bases). With 4 bases removed from V and 0 bases from J, the gap between germline ends came to 11 bases. Per the germline V gene, CDR1 is SGHRS and CDR2 is YFSETQ. The CDR3 consists of 14 residues. The CDR3 protein is CASSRQTSSYEQYF. The CDR3, as DNA: TGCGCCAGCAGCAGACAGACGAGCTCCTACGAGCAGTACTTC.

The table lists this clone with a few counts. J is TRBJ1-5 and V is TRBV6-5; 8 bases agree with TRBD1. CDR1 is MNHEY and CDR2 is SVGAGI in the germline V gene. Losses at the gene ends were 2 bases for V and 6 bases for J; bases not matched to a gene: 3. The CDR3 runs 14 residues. CDR3 protein: CASSYRTGTQPQHF. The CDR3 bases are TGTGCCAGCAGTTACCGGACAGGGACTCAGCCCCAGCATTTT.

Here the CDR3 DNA reads TGTGCCAGCAGTTTTCCCGGGGGGTACTCCTACAATGAGCAGTTCTTC. The encoded protein is CASSFPGGYSYNEQFF. The V gene is TRBV6-6, the J gene TRBJ2-1, with 7 bases matching TRBD2. V lost 4 bases, J lost 0 bases, and 6 bases stayed unmatched. Per the germline V gene, CDR1 is MNHNY and CDR2 is SVGAGI (reference sequence). This CDR3 comprises 16 residues.